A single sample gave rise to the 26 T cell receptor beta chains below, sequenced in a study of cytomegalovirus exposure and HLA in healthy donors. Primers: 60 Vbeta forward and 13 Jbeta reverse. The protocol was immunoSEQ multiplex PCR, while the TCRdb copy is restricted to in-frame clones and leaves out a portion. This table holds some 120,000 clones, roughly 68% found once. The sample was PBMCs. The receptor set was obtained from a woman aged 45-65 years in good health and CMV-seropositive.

The CDR3 sequence is CASSPGVQPQHF. In DNA, the CDR3 is TGCGCCAGCAGTCCAGGTGTTCAGCCCCAGCATTTT. The chain combines TRBV10-2 with TRBJ1-5; no reliable D call. The CDR3 contains 12 residues. The ends were cut back, 5 bases at V and 6 bases at J, with 8 bases in the middle. The germline CDR1 and CDR2 sequences are WSHSY and SAAADI.

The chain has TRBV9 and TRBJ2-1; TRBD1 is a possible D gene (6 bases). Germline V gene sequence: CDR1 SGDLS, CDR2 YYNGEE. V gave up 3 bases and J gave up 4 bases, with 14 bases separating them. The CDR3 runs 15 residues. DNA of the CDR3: TGTGCCAGCAGCGCCCCCACAGGGCAGTACAATGAGCAGTTCTTC. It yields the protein CASSAPTGQYNEQFF.

CDR3 loop: CASGPDRGETQYF. The CDR3 nucleotides are TGTGCTAGTGGCCCCGACAGGGGAGAGACCCAGTACTTC. The chain carries TRBV12-5 and TRBJ2-5; the match to TRBD1 covers 8 bases. The V gene end was trimmed by 6 bases and the J gene end by 4 bases; junction bases not matched to a gene: 4. The CDR3 contains 13 residues. Germline V gives CDR1 LGHNT, CDR2 FRNRAP.

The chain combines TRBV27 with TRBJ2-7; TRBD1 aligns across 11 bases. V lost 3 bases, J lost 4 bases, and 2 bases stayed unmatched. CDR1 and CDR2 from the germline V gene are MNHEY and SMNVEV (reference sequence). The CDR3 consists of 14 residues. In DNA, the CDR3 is TGTGCCAGCAGTTTTCGGGACAGGGGGTACGAGCAGTACTTC. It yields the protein CASSFRDRGYEQYF.

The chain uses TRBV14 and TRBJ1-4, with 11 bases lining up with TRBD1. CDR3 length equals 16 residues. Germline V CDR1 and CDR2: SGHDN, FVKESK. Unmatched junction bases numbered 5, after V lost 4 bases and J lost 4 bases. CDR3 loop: CASSLRTGGGNEKLFF. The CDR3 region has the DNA TGTGCCAGCAGCCTACGGACAGGGGGCGGTAATGAAAAACTGTTTTTT.

As DNA, the CDR3 is TGTGCCAGCAGCGCGGGACAGGTTAACTATGGCTACACCTTC. Residues: CASSAGQVNYGYTF. The gene calls are TRBV5-4 and TRBJ1-2; 8 bases align to TRBD1. The CDR3 loop spans 14 amino acids. V shed 4 bases, J shed 1 base, and the junction held 3 bases outside the gene matches. Germline V gene sequence: CDR1 SGHNT, CDR2 YYREEE (reference sequence).

The chain's CDR3 is CASSLDSNTGELFF. The DNA of the CDR3 is TGTGCCAGCAGCTTAGACAGTAACACCGGGGAGCTGTTTTTT. This chain joins TRBV7-7 and TRBJ2-2; D unclear. The V gene lost 1 base and the J gene lost 2 bases, with 5 bases spanning the gap. Germline-derived CDR1 and CDR2 are SSHAT and FNYEAQ (reference sequence). CDR3 length equals 14 residues.

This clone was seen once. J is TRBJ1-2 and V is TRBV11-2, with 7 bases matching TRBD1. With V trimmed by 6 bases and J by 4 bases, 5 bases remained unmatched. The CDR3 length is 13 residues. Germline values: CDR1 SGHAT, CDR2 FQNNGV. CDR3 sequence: CASSRWDSYGYTF. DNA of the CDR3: TGTGCCAGCAGTCGGTGGGACAGCTATGGCTACACCTTC. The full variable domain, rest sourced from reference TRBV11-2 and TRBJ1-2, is EAGVAQSPRYKIIEKRQSVAFWCNPISGHATLYWYQQILGQGPKLLIQFQNNGVVDDSQLPKDRFSAERLKGVDSTLKIQPAKLEDSAVYLCASSRWDSYGYTFGSGTRLTVV.

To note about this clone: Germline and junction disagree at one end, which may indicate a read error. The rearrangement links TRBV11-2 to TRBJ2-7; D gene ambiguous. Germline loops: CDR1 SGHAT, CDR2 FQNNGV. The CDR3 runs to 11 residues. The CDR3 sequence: CASSLDPALVF. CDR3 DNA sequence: TGTGCCAGCAGCTTAGATCCAGCCCTAGTCTTC.

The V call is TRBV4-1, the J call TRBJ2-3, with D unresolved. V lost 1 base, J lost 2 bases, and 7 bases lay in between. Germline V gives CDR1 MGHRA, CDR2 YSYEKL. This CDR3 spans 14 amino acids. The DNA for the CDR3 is TGCGCCAGCAGCCAAGCCTATTTCACAGATACGCAGTATTTT. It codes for CASSQAYFTDTQYF.

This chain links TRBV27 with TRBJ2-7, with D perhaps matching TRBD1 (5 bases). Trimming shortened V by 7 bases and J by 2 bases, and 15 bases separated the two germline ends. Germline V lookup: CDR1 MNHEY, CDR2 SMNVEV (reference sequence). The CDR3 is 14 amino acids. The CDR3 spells CASISGSLPYEQYF. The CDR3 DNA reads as TGTGCCAGCATTTCAGGGTCCTTGCCCTACGAGCAGTACTTC.

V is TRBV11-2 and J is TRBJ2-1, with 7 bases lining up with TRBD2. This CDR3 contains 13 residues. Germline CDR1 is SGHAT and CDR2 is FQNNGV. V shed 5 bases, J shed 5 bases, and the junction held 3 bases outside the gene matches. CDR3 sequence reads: CASSVGTNNEQFF. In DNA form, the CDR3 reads TGTGCCAGCAGCGTCGGGACTAACAATGAGCAGTTCTTC.

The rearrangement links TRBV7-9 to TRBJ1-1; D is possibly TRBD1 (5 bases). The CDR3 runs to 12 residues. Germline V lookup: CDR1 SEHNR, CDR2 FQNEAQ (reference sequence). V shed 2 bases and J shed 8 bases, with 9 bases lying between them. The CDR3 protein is CASSLSGGEAFF. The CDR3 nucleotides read TGTGCCAGCAGCTTATCGGGGGGAGAAGCTTTCTTT.

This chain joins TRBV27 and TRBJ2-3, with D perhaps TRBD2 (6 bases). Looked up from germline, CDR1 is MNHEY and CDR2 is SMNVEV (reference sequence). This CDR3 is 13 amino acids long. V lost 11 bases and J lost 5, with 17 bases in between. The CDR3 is CASGGQGRDTQYF. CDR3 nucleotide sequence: TGTGCCTCCGGAGGGCAGGGTCGAGATACGCAGTATTTT.

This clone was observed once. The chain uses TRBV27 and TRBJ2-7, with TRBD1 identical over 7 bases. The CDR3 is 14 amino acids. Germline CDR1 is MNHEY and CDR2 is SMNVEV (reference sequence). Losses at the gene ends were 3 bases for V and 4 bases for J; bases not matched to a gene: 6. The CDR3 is CASSLGDSPYEQYF. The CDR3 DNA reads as TGTGCCAGCAGTTTGGGGGACAGCCCATACGAGCAGTACTTC.

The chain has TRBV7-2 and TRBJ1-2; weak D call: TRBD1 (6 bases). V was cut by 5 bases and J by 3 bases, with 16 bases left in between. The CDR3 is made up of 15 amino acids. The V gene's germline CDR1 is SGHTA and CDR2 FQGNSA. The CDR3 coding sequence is TGTGCCAGCAGCCCGGGGGGGGGCACATACTATGGCTACACCTTC. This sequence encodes CASSPGGGTYYGYTF.

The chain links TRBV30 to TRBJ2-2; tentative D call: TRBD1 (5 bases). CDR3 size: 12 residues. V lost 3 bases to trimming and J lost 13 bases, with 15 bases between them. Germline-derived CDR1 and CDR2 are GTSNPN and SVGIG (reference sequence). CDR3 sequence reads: CAWRVTVTLLFF. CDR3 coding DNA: TGTGCCTGGAGGGTGACAGTGACTTTGCTGTTTTTT.

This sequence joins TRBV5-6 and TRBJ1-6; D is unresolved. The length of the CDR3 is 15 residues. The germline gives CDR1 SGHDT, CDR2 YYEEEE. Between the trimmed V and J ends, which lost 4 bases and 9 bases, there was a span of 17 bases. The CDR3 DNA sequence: TGTGCCAGCAGCCGGGGAGAGGCGGGTAGTTCACCCCTCCACTTT. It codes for CASSRGEAGSSPLHF.

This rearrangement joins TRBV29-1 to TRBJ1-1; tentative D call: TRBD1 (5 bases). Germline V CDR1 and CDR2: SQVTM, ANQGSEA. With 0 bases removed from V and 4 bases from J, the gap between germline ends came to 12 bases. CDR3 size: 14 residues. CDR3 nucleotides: TGCAGCGTTGAAGATCTGGTGGGGGGCACTGAAGCTTTCTTT. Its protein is CSVEDLVGGTEAFF.

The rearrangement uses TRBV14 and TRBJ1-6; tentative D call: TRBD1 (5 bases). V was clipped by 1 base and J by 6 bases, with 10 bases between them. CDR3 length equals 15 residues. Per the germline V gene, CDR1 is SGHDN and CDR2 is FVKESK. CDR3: CASSQAAGGNSPLHF. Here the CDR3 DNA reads TGTGCCAGCAGCCAAGCAGCGGGGGGTAATTCACCCCTCCACTTT.

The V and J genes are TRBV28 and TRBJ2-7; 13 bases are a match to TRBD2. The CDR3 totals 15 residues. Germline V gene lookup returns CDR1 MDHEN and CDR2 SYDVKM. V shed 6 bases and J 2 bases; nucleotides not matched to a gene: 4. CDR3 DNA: TGTGCCAGCAGCGGACTAGCGGGGGTCACCTACGAGCAGTACTTC. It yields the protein CASSGLAGVTYEQYF.

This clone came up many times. In DNA form, the CDR3 reads TGCGCCAGCAGAAGTGATCCCGGGACAGCGACTGAAGCTTTCTTT. It yields the protein CASRSDPGTATEAFF. V and J are TRBV5-1 and TRBJ1-1; 7 nucleotides agree with TRBD1. The CDR3 is 15 residues long. V lost 5 bases to trimming and J lost 5 bases; unmatched junction nucleotides: 12. Germline CDR1 reads SGHRS; CDR2 reads YFSETQ.

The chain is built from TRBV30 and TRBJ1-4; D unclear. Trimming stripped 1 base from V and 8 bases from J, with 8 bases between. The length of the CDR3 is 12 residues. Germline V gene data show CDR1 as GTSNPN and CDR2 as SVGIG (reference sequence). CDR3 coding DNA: TGTGCCTGGAGTGGATCTAGAGAAAAACTGTTTTTT. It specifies CAWSGSREKLFF.

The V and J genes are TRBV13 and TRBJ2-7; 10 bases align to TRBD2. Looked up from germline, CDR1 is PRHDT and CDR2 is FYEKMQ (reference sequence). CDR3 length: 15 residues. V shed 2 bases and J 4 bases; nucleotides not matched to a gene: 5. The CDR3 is CASSLTLTSGYEQYF. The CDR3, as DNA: TGTGCCAGCAGCTTAACCCTGACTAGCGGGTACGAGCAGTACTTC.

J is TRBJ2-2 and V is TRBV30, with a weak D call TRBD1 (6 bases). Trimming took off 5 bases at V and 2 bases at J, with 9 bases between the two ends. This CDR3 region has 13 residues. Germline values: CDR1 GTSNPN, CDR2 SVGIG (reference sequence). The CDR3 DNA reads TGTGCCTGGTCGGGACATAACACCGGGGAGCTGTTTTTT. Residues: CAWSGHNTGELFF.

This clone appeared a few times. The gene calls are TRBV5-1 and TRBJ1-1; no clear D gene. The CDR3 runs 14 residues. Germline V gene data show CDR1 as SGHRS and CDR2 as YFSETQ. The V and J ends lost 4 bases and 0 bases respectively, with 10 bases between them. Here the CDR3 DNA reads TGCGCCAGCAGCCCAACCACATTGAACACTGAAGCTTTCTTT. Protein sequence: CASSPTTLNTEAFF.